These 27 T cell receptor beta chains share one sample of origin, sequenced in a study of blood T cell repertoires in COVID-19. Profiled with immunoSEQ multiplex PCR; TCRdb holds only in-frame clones, not every one. The top ten hold approximately 5.5% of the sample, which has approximately 300,000 clones, roughly 90% seen once. The sample taken for sequencing was PBMCs or T cells enriched from blood (not recorded which). These receptors all stem from a man aged 60-69 years who had recovered from COVID-19.

The gene calls are TRBV2 and TRBJ2-3, with no clear D. CDR1 is SNHLY and CDR2 is FYNNEI in the germline V gene. CDR3 size: 15 residues. Trimming stripped 7 bases from V and 5 bases from J, with 19 bases between. The CDR3, as DNA: TGTGCCAGCACCGTGATGGCTTTGTTTGGAGATACGCAGTATTTT. Translating gives CASTVMALFGDTQYF.

The V gene is TRBV7-2, the J gene TRBJ2-7, with D tentatively TRBD2 (6 bases). V was pared by 5 bases and J by 7 bases, with 15 bases between. The germline CDR1 and CDR2 sequences are SGHTA and FQGNSA. CDR3 size: 13 residues. Here the CDR3 DNA reads TGTGCCAGCAGCCTTAGCGGATCGGGGGAGCAGTACTTC. It translates to CASSLSGSGEQYF.

This clone showed up just once. The V gene is TRBV29-1, the J gene TRBJ2-5; 7 bases are shared with TRBD1. Trimming removed 6 bases from V and 2 bases from J; junction bases left unmatched: 6. Germline V gene data show CDR1 as SQVTM and CDR2 as ANQGSEA. The CDR3 runs to 13 residues. CDR3 residues: CSVDRNQQETQYF. In DNA, the CDR3 is TGCAGCGTGGACAGGAACCAACAAGAGACCCAGTACTTC.

The rearrangement joins TRBV5-4 to TRBJ2-3; D not resolved. Per germline, CDR1 SGHNT and CDR2 YYREEE (reference sequence). CDR3 size: 14 residues. Trimming removed 7 bases from V and 3 bases from J, with 15 bases in between. CDR3 sequence: CASSLGDPTDTQYF. The CDR3 nucleotides read TGTGCCAGCTCCCTCGGAGATCCGACAGATACGCAGTATTTT.

The J gene is TRBJ2-4, the V gene TRBV6-1; 12 bases match TRBD1. The CDR3 totals 16 residues. Germline values: CDR1 MNHNS, CDR2 SASEGT. V was clipped by 3 bases and J by 8 bases; unmatched bases: 8. CDR3 nucleotide sequence: TGTGCCAGCAGTGACATGGGACAGGGGGCGCGGGACATTCAGTACTTC. Translating it yields CASSDMGQGARDIQYF.

The genes are TRBV5-8 and TRBJ2-1; D possibly corresponds to TRBD2 (5 bases). CDR1 and CDR2 from the germline V gene are SGHTS and YDEGEE. V lost 0 bases and J lost 9, with 16 bases in between. The CDR3 contains 15 residues. The CDR3, as DNA: TGTGCCAGCAGCTTGGCTCGGGCCCTAGCTCTTGAGCAGTTCTTC. Protein: CASSLARALALEQFF.

The chain uses TRBV2 and TRBJ1-1, with 8 positions matching TRBD1. Germline V lookup: CDR1 SNHLY, CDR2 FYNNEI. J lost 0 bases, V lost 6 bases, and 9 bases had no gene match. This CDR3 has 16 amino acids. The CDR3 sequence: CASSRQGPSMNTEAFF. The CDR3 nucleotides read TGTGCCAGCAGCCGACAGGGGCCTTCGATGAACACTGAAGCTTTCTTT. The full variable domain, with the rest looked up from reference TRBV2 and TRBJ1-1, is EPEVTQTPSHQVTQMGQEVILRCVPISNHLYFYWYRQILGQKVEFLVSFYNNEISEKSEIFDDQFSVERPDGSNFTLKIRSTKLEDSAMYFCASSRQGPSMNTEAFFGQGTRLTVV.

The chain uses TRBV28 and TRBJ1-1; 8 nucleotides align to TRBD1. There are 15 residues in the CDR3. Germline V gives CDR1 MDHEN, CDR2 SYDVKM. With V trimmed by 4 bases and J by 5 bases, 9 bases remained unmatched. The CDR3 DNA is TGTGCCAGCAGTTCAGCAGGGGGCCCTCGAACTGAAGCTTTCTTT. Translating it yields CASSSAGGPRTEAFF.

This chain joins TRBV7-2 and TRBJ2-7, with TRBD2 matching over 11 bases. V trimming: 5 bases; J trimming: 1 base; junction bases outside the gene matches: 10. This CDR3 has 17 amino acids. Germline CDR1 and CDR2: SGHTA and FQGNSA. The CDR3 DNA reads TGTGCCAGCAGCCTTAGGGCTAGCGGGAGGATGTCCTACGAGCAGTACTTC. Protein product: CASSLRASGRMSYEQYF.

The chain uses TRBV5-1 and TRBJ2-3, with 10 bases lining up with TRBD1. This CDR3 comprises 14 residues. CDR1 is SGHRS, CDR2 YFSETQ, per germline. V was pared by 0 bases and J by 6 bases, with 1 base of the junction left unmatched. CDR3 bases: TGCGCCAGCAGCTTGGGGACAGGGGGTGATACGCAGTATTTT. This gives the protein CASSLGTGGDTQYF.

The chain carries TRBV19 and TRBJ2-7; the match to TRBD2 covers 7 bases. The germline gives CDR1 LNHDA, CDR2 SQIVND (reference sequence). This CDR3 is 12 amino acids long. Germline trimming cut 5 bases from V and 6 bases from J; bases unmatched to any gene: 4. The CDR3 region has the DNA TGTGCCAGTAGTGAGGGGAGGGGCGAGCAGTACTTC. Its protein is CASSEGRGEQYF.

J is TRBJ2-5 and V is TRBV7-3; possible D gene TRBD2, 6 bases. The CDR3 sequence is 16 residues long. The V gene lost 5 bases and the J gene lost 5 bases, with 21 bases spanning the gap. Germline CDR1 and CDR2: SGHTA and FQGTGA. CDR3 sequence (DNA): TGTGCCAGCAGCCCCGGGGCTGGGGGGAAGGAGGAGACCCAGTACTTC. It codes for CASSPGAGGKEETQYF.

This chain links TRBV3-1 (or the pseudogene TRBV3-2) with TRBJ2-5; TRBD2 agrees at 9 bases. Trimming at V came to 2 bases and at J to 4 bases, leaving 5 bases not matched to a gene. The CDR3 is made up of 15 amino acids. Germline V gene sequence: CDR1 LGHDT, CDR2 YNNKEL (reference sequence). The CDR3 spells CASSQSQLAGETQYF. The CDR3 DNA reads as TGTGCCAGCAGCCAAAGCCAACTAGCGGGAGAGACCCAGTACTTC.

As regards this clone: This specimen includes other DNA sequences encoding the same CDR3. The chain recombines TRBV6-5 with TRBJ2-2; 7 nucleotides line up with TRBD2. CDR1 and CDR2 (germline): MNHEY, SVGAGI. The CDR3 runs 15 residues. V was pared by 0 bases and J by 6 bases, with 4 bases of the junction left unmatched. The CDR3 spells CASSYSGGRAGELFF. The CDR3 DNA follows: TGTGCCAGCAGTTACTCGGGAGGGCGGGCCGGGGAGCTGTTTTTT.

V usage is TRBV27 and J usage is TRBJ1-1; 7 bases are a match to TRBD1. V lost 5 bases, J lost 4 bases, and 7 bases stayed unmatched. This CDR3 region has 14 residues. Germline CDR1 and CDR2: MNHEY and SMNVEV (reference sequence). CDR3 region: CASSDRVGGTEAFF. The CDR3 bases are TGTGCCAGCAGTGACAGGGTCGGGGGCACTGAAGCTTTCTTT.

This chain uses TRBV6-5 with TRBJ1-2, with 7 bases matching TRBD1. The CDR3 runs 13 residues. Germline CDR1 reads MNHEY; CDR2 reads SVGAGI. J gave up 4 bases and V 5 bases, and 4 bases lay outside the gene matches. The CDR3 sequence: CASSTGASYGYTF. CDR3 in DNA: TGTGCCAGCAGTACAGGGGCAAGCTATGGCTACACCTTC.

The rearrangement uses TRBV6-2 or TRBV6-3 and TRBJ2-7, with no clear D. The CDR3 covers 14 residues. The ends were cut back, 3 bases at V and 3 bases at J, with 12 bases in the middle. CDR1 is MNHEY, CDR2 SVGEGT, per germline. The CDR3 sequence: CASSYGQEVYEQYF. The CDR3 coding sequence is TGTGCCAGCAGTTATGGGCAGGAAGTCTACGAGCAGTACTTC.

The V and J genes are TRBV4-2 and TRBJ2-1; maybe TRBD2 (6 bases). The CDR3 consists of 16 residues. Trimming stripped 4 bases from V and 3 bases from J, with 16 bases between. The germline gives CDR1 LGHNA, CDR2 YNFKEQ. The CDR3 nucleotides read TGTGCCAGCAGCCGGACCTCTAGCGACGGCTACAATGAGCAGTTCTTC. As protein: CASSRTSSDGYNEQFF.

The chain couples TRBV11-2 to TRBJ2-5; 9 positions agree with TRBD2. Losses at the gene ends were 7 bases for V and 4 bases for J; bases not matched to a gene: 10. This CDR3 is built from 15 residues. CDR1 SGHAT and CDR2 FQNNGV come from the germline V gene. CDR3 DNA: TGTGCCAGCATCCTAGCGGGAAGTGGGGGAGAGACCCAGTACTTC. Protein sequence: CASILAGSGGETQYF.

The V and J genes are TRBV19 and TRBJ2-1, with D uncertain. Trimming shortened V by 6 bases and J by 3 bases, and 9 bases separated the two germline ends. Germline-derived CDR1 and CDR2 are LNHDA and SQIVND (reference sequence). The CDR3 totals 13 residues. CDR3 DNA: TGTGCCAGTAGCCTAGGCAGCTACAATGAGCAGTTCTTC. Translating it yields CASSLGSYNEQFF. Drawing the rest from reference TRBV19 and TRBJ2-1, the complete variable domain is DGGITQSPKYLFRKEGQNVTLSCEQNLNHDAMYWYRQDPGQGLRLIYYSQIVNDFQKGDIAEGYSVSREKKESFPLTVTSAQKNPTAFYLCASSLGSYNEQFFGPGTRLTVL.

For the CDR3, the DNA is TGTGCCAGCAGCTTAAATGGGGGCGGAGAGACCCAGTACTTC. As protein: CASSLNGGGETQYF. This chain links TRBV7-9 with TRBJ2-5; a possible D gene is TRBD1 (6 bases). Between the trimmed V and J ends, which lost 2 bases and 4 bases, there was a span of 11 bases. The CDR3 loop spans 14 amino acids. Germline values: CDR1 SEHNR, CDR2 FQNEAQ (reference sequence).

The J gene is TRBJ2-5, the V gene TRBV10-2; tentative D call: TRBD1 (6 bases). The V gene lost 6 bases and the J gene lost 4 bases, with 15 bases spanning the gap. The CDR3 sequence is 14 residues long. CDR1 is WSHSY and CDR2 is SAAADI in the germline V gene. The CDR3 loop is CASREGGTVETQYF. The CDR3 DNA reads as TGCGCCAGCAGGGAAGGGGGAACGGTAGAGACCCAGTACTTC.

This clone was picked up one time. The chain joins TRBV3-1 (or the pseudogene TRBV3-2) to TRBJ1-2, with TRBD1 as a possible D gene (6 bases). The germline V gene encodes CDR1 LGHDT and CDR2 YNNKEL (reference sequence). V lost 4 bases, J lost 2 bases, and 14 bases lay in between. The CDR3 loop spans 15 amino acids. The CDR3 loop is CASSRSPQGNYGYTF. The CDR3 DNA is TGTGCCAGCAGCCGATCTCCCCAGGGGAACTATGGCTACACCTTC.

V gene TRBV30 combines with J gene TRBJ1-3; D gene ambiguous. The V gene lost 0 bases and the J gene lost 2 bases, with 8 bases spanning the gap. Germline CDR1 reads GTSNPN; CDR2 reads SVGIG (reference sequence). This CDR3 has 14 residues. The CDR3 DNA reads as TGTGCCTGGAGTGTCGAGCGGCCTGGAAACACCATATATTTT. Its translation: CAWSVERPGNTIYF.

This chain connects TRBV18 to TRBJ2-5; possibly TRBD1 for D (6 bases). Germline V gene sequence: CDR1 KGHSH, CDR2 LQKENI. The CDR3 sequence is 12 residues long. Trimming took off 3 bases at V and 5 bases at J, with 7 bases between the two ends. The CDR3 here is CASSPQGETQYF. Written as DNA, the CDR3 is TGTGCCAGCTCACCCCAGGGGGAGACCCAGTACTTC.

The J gene is TRBJ2-5, the V gene TRBV7-2; D gene uncertain. Trimming pared 8 bases from V and 5 bases from J, leaving 12 bases between. The CDR3 sequence is 12 residues long. The germline CDR1 and CDR2 sequences are SGHTA and FQGNSA. The CDR3 bases are TGTGCCAGCGGGCAGGATCAGGAGACCCAGTACTTC. This encodes CASGQDQETQYF.

The V call is TRBV6-4, the J call TRBJ2-5, with unresolved D. Germline CDR1 is MRHNA and CDR2 is SNTAGT. Trimming left V 7 bases short and J 2 bases short, with 8 bases between. The CDR3 is 12 residues long. CDR3 protein: CASTLCQETQYF. The DNA of the CDR3 is TGTGCCAGCACCCTGTGTCAAGAGACCCAGTACTTC.